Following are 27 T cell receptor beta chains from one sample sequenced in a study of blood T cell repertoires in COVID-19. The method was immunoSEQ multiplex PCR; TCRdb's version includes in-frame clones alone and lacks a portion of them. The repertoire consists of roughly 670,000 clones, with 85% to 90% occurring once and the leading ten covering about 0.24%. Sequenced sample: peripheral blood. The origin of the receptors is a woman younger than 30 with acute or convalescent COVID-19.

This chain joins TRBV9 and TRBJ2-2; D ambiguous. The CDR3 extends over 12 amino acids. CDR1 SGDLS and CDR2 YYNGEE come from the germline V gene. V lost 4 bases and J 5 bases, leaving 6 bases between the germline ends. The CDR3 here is CASSPTTGELFF. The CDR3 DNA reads TGTGCCAGCAGCCCTACTACCGGGGAGCTGTTTTTT. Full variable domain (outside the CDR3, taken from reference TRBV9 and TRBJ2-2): DSGVTQTPKHLITATGQRVTLRCSPRSGDLSVYWYQQSLDQGLQFLIQYYNGEERAKGNILERFSAQQFPDLHSELNLSSLELGDSALYFCASSPTTGELFFGEGSRLTVL.

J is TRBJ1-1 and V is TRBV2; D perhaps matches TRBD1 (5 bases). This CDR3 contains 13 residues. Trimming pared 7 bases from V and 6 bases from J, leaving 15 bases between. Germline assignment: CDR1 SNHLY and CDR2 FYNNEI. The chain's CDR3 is CASTRNRPAEAFF. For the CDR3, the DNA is TGTGCCAGCACGAGGAACAGGCCCGCTGAAGCTTTCTTT.

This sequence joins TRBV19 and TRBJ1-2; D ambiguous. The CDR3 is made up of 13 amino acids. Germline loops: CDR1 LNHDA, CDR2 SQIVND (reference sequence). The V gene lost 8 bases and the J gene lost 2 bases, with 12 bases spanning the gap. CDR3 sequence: CASRHAQNYGYTF. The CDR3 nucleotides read TGTGCCAGTCGACACGCACAGAACTATGGCTACACCTTC.

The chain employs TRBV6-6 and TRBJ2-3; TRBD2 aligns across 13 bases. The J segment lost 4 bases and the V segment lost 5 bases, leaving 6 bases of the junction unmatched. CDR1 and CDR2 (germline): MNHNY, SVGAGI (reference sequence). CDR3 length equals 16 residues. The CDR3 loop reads CASSRTSGGGPDTQYF. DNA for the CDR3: TGTGCCAGCAGTCGAACTAGCGGGGGGGGGCCAGATACGCAGTATTTT.

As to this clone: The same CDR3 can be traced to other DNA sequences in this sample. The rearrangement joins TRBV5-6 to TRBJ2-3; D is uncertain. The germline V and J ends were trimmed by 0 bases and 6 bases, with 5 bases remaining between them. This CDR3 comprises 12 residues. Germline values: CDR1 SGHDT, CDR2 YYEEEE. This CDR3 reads CASSLAADTQYF. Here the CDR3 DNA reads TGTGCCAGCAGCTTGGCAGCGGATACGCAGTATTTT. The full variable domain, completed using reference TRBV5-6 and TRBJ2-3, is DAGVTQSPTHLIKTRGQQVTLRCSPKSGHDTVSWYQQALGQGPQFIFQYYEEEERQRGNFPDRFSGHQFPNYSSELNVNALLLGDSALYLCASSLAADTQYFGPGTRLTVL.

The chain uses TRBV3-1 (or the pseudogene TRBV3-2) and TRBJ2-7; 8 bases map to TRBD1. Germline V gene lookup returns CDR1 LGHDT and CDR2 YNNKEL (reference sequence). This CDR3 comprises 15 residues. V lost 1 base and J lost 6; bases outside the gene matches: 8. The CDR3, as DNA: TGTGCCAGCAGCCAAGTGGGGACAGGATACCGCGAGCAGTACTTC. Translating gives CASSQVGTGYREQYF.

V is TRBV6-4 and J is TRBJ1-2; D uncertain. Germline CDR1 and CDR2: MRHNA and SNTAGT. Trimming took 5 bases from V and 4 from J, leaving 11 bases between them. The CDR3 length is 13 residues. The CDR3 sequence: CASSPSRGYGYTF. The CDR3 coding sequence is TGTGCCAGCAGTCCGAGTCGAGGCTATGGCTACACCTTC.

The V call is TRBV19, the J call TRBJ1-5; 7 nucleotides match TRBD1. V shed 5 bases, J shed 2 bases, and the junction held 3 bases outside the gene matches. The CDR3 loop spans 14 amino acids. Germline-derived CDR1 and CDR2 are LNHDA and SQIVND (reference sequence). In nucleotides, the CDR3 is TGTGCCAGTAGTCAAACAGGGGGCAATCAGCCCCAGCATTTT. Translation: CASSQTGGNQPQHF.

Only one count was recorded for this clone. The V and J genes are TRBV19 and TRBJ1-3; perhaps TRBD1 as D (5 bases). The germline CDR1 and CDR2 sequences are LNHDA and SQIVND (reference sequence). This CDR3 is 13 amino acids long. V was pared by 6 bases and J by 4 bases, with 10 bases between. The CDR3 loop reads CASSREAGNTIYF. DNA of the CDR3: TGTGCCAGTAGCAGGGAGGCCGGAAACACCATATATTTT. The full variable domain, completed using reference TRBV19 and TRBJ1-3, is DGGITQSPKYLFRKEGQNVTLSCEQNLNHDAMYWYRQDPGQGLRLIYYSQIVNDFQKGDIAEGYSVSREKKESFPLTVTSAQKNPTAFYLCASSREAGNTIYFGEGSWLTVV.

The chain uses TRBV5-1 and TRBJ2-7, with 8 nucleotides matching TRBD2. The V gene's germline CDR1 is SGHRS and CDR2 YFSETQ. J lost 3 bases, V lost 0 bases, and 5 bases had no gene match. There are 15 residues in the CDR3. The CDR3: CASSLAGRGFYEQYF. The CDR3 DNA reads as TGCGCCAGCAGCTTGGCCGGGAGGGGTTTCTACGAGCAGTACTTC.

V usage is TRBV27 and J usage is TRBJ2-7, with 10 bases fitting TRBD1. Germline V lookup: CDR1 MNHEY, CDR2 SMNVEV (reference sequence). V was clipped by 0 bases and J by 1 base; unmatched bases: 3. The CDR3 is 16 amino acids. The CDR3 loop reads CASSLSTGGASYEQYF. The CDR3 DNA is TGTGCCAGCAGTTTATCGACAGGGGGCGCTTCCTACGAGCAGTACTTC.

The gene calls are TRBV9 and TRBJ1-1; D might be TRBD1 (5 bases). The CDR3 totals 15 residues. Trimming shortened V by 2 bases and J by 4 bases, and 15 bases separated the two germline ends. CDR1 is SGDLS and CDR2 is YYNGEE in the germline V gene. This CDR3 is CASSVSPAGVTEAFF. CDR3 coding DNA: TGTGCCAGCAGCGTGAGCCCGGCGGGGGTCACTGAAGCTTTCTTT. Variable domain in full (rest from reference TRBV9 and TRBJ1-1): DSGVTQTPKHLITATGQRVTLRCSPRSGDLSVYWYQQSLDQGLQFLIQYYNGEERAKGNILERFSAQQFPDLHSELNLSSLELGDSALYFCASSVSPAGVTEAFFGQGTRLTVV.

The CDR3 spells CASSPDIWTFF. CDR3 nucleotide sequence: TGTGCCAGCAGCCCGGACATTTGGACTTTCTTT. V is TRBV6-5 and J is TRBJ1-1, with D possibly being TRBD1 (5 bases). CDR3 length equals 11 residues. CDR1 and CDR2 (germline): MNHEY, SVGAGI. Between the trimmed V and J ends, which lost 6 bases and 12 bases, there was a span of 14 bases.

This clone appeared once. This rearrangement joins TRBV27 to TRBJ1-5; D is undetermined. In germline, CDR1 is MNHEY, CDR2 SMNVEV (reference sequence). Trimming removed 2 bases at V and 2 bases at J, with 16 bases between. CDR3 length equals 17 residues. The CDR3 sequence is CASSLGLGWEGNQPQHF. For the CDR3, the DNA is TGTGCCAGCAGTTTAGGGCTGGGGTGGGAGGGCAATCAGCCCCAGCATTTT.

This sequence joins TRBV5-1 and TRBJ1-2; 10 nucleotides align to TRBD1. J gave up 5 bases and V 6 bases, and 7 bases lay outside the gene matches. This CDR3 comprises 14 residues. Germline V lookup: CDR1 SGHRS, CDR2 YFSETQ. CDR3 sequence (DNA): TGCGCCAGCACCCCGGGGGACAGGGGATATGGCTACACCTTC. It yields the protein CASTPGDRGYGYTF.

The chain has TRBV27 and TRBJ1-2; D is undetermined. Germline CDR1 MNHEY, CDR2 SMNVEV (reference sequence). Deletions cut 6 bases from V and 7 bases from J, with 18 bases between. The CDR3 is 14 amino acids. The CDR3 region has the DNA TGTGCCAGCAGGGCGAGGTTTAATCCTACTGGCTACACCTTC. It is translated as CASRARFNPTGYTF.

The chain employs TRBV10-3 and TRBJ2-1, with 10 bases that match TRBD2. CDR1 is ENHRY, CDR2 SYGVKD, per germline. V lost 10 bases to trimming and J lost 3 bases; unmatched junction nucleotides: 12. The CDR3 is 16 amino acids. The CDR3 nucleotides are TGTGCCACCCAAGAGCGGGGGGGCCATATCTACAATGAGCAGTTCTTC. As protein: CATQERGGHIYNEQFF.

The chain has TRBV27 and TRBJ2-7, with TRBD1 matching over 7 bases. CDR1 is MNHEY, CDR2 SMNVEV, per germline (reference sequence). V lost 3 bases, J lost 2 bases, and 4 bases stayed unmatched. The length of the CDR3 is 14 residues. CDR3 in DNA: TGTGCCAGCAGTTTGGGGCAGGGGGCCTACGAGCAGTACTTC. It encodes CASSLGQGAYEQYF.

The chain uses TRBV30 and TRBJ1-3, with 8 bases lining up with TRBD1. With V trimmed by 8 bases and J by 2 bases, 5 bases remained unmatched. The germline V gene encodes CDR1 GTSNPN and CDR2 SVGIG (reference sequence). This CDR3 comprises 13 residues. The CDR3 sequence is CAGGQGPGNTIYF. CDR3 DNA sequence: TGTGCCGGAGGACAGGGACCTGGAAACACCATATATTTT.

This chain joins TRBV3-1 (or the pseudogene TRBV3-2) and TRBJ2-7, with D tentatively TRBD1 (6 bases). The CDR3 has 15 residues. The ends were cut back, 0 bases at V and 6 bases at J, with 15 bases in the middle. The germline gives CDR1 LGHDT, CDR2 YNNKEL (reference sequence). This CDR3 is CASSQDRTATLEQYF. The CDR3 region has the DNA TGTGCCAGCAGCCAAGATAGGACAGCTACCCTCGAGCAGTACTTC.

The CDR3 coding sequence is TGCGCCAGCAGCTTGACGACAGGGAACCTACGGGAGCAGTACTTC. Protein product: CASSLTTGNLREQYF. The V and J genes are TRBV5-1 and TRBJ2-7, with TRBD1 matching 7 bases. Germline V gives CDR1 SGHRS, CDR2 YFSETQ. The CDR3 extends over 15 amino acids. V trimming: 1 base; J trimming: 7 bases; junction bases outside the gene matches: 11.

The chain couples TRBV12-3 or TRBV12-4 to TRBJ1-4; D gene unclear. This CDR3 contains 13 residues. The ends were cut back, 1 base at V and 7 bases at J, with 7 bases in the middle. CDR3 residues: CASSLGLPEKLFF. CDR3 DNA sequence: TGTGCCAGCAGTTTAGGCCTACCTGAAAAACTGTTTTTT.

CDR3 bases: TGCAGCGTTTTCCTCTCCTACAATGAGCAGTTCTTC. Protein: CSVFLSYNEQFF. The chain has TRBV29-1 and TRBJ2-1; unclear D gene. Germline values: CDR1 SQVTM, CDR2 ANQGSEA. The CDR3 has 12 amino acids. The germline V and J ends were trimmed by 5 bases and 0 bases, with 5 bases remaining between them.

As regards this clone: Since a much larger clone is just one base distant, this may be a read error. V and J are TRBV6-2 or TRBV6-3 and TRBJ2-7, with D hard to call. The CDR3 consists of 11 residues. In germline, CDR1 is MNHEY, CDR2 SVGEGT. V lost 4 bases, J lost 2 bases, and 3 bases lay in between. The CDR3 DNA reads TGTGCCAGCAGTTCCGCCTACGAGCAGTACTTC. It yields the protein CASSSAYEQYF.

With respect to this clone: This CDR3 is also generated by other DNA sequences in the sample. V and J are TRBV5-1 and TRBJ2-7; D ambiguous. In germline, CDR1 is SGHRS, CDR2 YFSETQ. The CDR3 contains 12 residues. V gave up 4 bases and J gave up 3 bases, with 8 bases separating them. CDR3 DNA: TGCGCCAGCAGCCCCAACAGCTACGAGCAGTACTTC. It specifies CASSPNSYEQYF.

This CDR3 is CASSLGQLAFF. The CDR3 DNA reads TGTGCCAGCAGTTTAGGGCAATTAGCTTTCTTT. The rearrangement links TRBV27 to TRBJ1-1; D gene ambiguous. In germline, CDR1 is MNHEY, CDR2 SMNVEV (reference sequence). CDR3 length: 11 amino acids. The ends were cut back, 2 bases at V and 10 bases at J, with 8 bases in the middle.

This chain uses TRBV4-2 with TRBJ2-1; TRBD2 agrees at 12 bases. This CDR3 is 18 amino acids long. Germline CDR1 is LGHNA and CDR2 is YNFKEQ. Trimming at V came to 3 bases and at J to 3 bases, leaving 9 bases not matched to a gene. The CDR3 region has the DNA TGTGCCAGCAGCCACGCTTATCTAGCGGGGGGGCTCTACAATGAGCAGTTCTTC. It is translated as CASSHAYLAGGLYNEQFF.